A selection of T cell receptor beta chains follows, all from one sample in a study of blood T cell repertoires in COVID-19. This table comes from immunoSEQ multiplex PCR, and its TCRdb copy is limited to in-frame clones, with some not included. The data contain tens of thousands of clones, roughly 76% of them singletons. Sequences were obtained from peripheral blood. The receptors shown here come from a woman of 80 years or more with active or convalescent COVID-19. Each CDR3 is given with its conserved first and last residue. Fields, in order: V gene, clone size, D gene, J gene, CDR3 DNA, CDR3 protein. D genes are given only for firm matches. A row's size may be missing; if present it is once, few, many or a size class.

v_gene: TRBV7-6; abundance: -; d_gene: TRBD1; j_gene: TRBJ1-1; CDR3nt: TGTGCCAGCAGCTCCACCTGGACAGGTAACAAAGCTTTCTTT; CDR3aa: CASSSTWTGNKAFF
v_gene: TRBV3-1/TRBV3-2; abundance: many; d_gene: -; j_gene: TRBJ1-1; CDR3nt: TGTGCCAGCAGCCAAGATTACGGACATATGGGCACTGAAGCTTTCTTT; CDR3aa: CASSQDYGHMGTEAFF
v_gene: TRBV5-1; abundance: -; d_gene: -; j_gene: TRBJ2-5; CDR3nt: TGCGCCAGCAGCGCCCGGCGGGGGCCGGGGGAGACCCAGTACTTC; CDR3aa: CASSARRGPGETQYF
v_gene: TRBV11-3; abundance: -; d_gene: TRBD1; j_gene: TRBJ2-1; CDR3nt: TGTGCCAGCAGCTTAGCCTCCGGGACAGGGGAGAATGAGCAGTTCTTC; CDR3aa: CASSLASGTGENEQFF
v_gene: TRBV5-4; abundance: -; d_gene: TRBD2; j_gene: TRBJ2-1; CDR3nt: TGTGCCAGCAGCCAACTAGCGGGGGTTTACAATGAGCAGTTCTTC; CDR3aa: CASSQLAGVYNEQFF
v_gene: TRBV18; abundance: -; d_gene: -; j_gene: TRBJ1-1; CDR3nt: TGTGCCAGCTCACCAGAGGGGGACGACACTGAAGCTTTCTTT; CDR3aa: CASSPEGDDTEAFF
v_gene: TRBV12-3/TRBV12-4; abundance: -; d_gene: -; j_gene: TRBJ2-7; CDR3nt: TGTGCCAGCAGTTTAGGTCCGGGGTACGAGCAGTACTTC; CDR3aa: CASSLGPGYEQYF
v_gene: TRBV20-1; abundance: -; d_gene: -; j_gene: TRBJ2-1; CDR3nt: TGCAGTGCTAGCCCCTTAGATATATTTTTCTTC; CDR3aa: CSASPLDIFFF
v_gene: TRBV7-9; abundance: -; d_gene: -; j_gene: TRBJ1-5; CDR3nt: TGTGCCAGCAGCTTAGCGATGGGGCGGCCCCAGCATTTT; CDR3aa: CASSLAMGRPQHF
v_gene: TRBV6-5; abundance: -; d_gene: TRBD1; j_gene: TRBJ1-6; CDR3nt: TGTGCCAGCAGTTCCAGGGGGCGCAGTTCACCCCTCCACTTT; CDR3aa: CASSSRGRSSPLHF
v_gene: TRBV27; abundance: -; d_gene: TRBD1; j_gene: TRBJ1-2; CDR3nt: TGTGCCAGCAGACCCGGGACAGGGGGCGCCCGTCGCTATGGCTACACCTTC; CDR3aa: CASRPGTGGARRYGYTF
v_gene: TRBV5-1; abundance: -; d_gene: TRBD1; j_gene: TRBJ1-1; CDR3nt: TGCGCCAGCAGCCGCGCGGGACAGATCGCTACTGAAGCTTTCTTT; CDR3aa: CASSRAGQIATEAFF
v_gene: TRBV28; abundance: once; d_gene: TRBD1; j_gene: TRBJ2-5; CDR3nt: TGTGCCAGCAGTTTAGGACAGGGGGCTGTCGAGACCCAGTACTTC; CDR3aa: CASSLGQGAVETQYF
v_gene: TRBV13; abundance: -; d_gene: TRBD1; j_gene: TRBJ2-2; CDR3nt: TGTGCCAGCAAGGCACAGGGGTCCGGGGAGCTGTTTTTT; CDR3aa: CASKAQGSGELFF
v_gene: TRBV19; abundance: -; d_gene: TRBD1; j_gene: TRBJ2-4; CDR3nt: TGTGCCAGTAGTATCTACAGGGGAGCCAAAAACATTCAGTACTTC; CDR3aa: CASSIYRGAKNIQYF
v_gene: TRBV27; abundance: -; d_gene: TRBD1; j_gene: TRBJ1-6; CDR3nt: TGTGCCAGCAGTGACAGGGTATTCAGCTCCTATAATTCACCCCTCCACTTT; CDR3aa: CASSDRVFSSYNSPLHF
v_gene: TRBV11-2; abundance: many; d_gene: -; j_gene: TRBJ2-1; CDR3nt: TGTGCCAGCAGCTCCCTCGCTTTAGCCAATGAGCAGTTCTTC; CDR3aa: CASSSLALANEQFF
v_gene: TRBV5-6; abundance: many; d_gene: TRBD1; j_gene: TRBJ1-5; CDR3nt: TGTGCCAGCAGCTATGGGACAGGGAGAGTGGTTCAGCCCCAGCATTTT; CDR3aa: CASSYGTGRVVQPQHF
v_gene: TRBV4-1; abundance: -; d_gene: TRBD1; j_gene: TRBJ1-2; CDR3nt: TGCGCCAGCAGCCAAATAAATACAGGGGAATATGGCTACACCTTC; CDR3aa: CASSQINTGEYGYTF
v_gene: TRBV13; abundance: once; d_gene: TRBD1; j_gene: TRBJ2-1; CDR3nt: TGTGCCAGCAGCCATACAGGGGATGAGCAGTTCTTC; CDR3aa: CASSHTGDEQFF